This TCR beta chain appears in the sequencing data of a study of cytomegalovirus exposure and HLA in healthy donors. Study-wide context: There were some 120 million unique TCR beta sequences, drawn from approximately 180 million T cells, in an earlier analysis.

A word on this clone: Its antigen is undetermined.

Primers for the PCR totalled 60 Vbeta and 13 Jbeta. The table came from immunoSEQ multiplex PCR; TCRdb's copy has only in-frame clones and leaves some out. The table lists roughly 200,000 clones. Study outcomes and limitations: Researchers reported from a later analysis that most CMV-associated TCR beta chains appeared HLA-restricted. 87-base-pair reads could not separate some V segments, including TRBV6-2 and TRBV6-3. Accurate predictions that matched the HLA-A and HLA-B alleles of most subjects were reportedly made from TCR beta sequences.

Trimming at V came to 0 bases and at J to 4 bases, leaving 5 bases not matched to a gene. The germline gives CDR1 GTSNPN, CDR2 SVGIG (reference sequence). This CDR3 region has 16 residues. The sequence derives from a girl under 10 years old in good health and CMV-seropositive. What was sequenced was PBMCs. This chain joins TRBV30 and TRBJ2-1; 11 bases agree with TRBD2. The CDR3 protein is CAWSVRASGGYNEQFF. DNA for the CDR3: TGTGCCTGGAGTGTACGAGCTAGCGGGGGGTACAATGAGCAGTTCTTC. The entire variable domain, with the rest obtained from reference TRBV30 and TRBJ2-1, is as follows: SQTIHQWPATLVQPVGSPLSLECTVEGTSNPNLYWYRQAAGRGLQLLFYSVGIGQISSEVPQNLSASRPQDRQFILSSKKLLLSDSGFYLCAWSVRASGGYNEQFFGPGTRLTVL.